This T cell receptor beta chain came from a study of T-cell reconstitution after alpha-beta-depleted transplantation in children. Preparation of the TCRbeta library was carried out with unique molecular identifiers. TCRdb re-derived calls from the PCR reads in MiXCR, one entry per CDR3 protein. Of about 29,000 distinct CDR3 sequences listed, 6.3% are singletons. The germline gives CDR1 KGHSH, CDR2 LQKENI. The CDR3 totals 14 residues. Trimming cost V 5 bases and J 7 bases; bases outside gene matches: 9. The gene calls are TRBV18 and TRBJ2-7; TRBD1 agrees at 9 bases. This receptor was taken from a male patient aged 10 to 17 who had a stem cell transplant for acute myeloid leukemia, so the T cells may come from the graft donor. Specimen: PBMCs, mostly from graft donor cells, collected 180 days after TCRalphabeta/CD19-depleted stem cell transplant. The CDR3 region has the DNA TGTGCCAGCTCAACGGGACAGGGTGCGTTAGAGCAGTACTTC. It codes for CASSTGQGALEQYF.